This T cell receptor beta chain was identified during a study of T cell responses to AZD1222 COVID-19 vaccine. As for the study in general: Combined were second doses at about 4 or about 12 weeks. General study points: Possibly, clonal diversity was underestimated; donors were largely white British and included more females. Just a handful of AZD1222 recipients were seropositive at baseline.

Trimming removed 5 bases from V and 2 bases from J, with 16 bases in between. The CDR3 sequence is 15 residues long. Germline CDR1 and CDR2: SEHNR and FQNEAQ (reference sequence). This clone was seen only once. Its antigen is as yet unknown. TCRdb's copy holds only in-frame clones and misses some; the assay was immunoSEQ multiplex PCR. Of fewer than 120,000 clones listed, roughly 92% are singletons. The clonotype was recovered from an adult in good health. Source: peripheral blood, taken on day 0 of AZD1222 vaccination. The chain is built from TRBV7-9 and TRBJ2-7; D is uncertain. The chain's CDR3 is CASSPDQRHTYEQYF. The CDR3 DNA sequence: TGTGCCAGCAGCCCAGACCAGCGACACACCTACGAGCAGTACTTC.